The sequence of this T cell receptor beta chain was determined in a study of blood T cell repertoires in COVID-19. As processed by the authors: Quantification of nucleated cells was approximated via reference gene primer amplification. Sequenced by immunoSEQ multiplex PCR; TCRdb stores in-frame clones only, minus some. The DNA gave D and trimming, while V, J and clone size come from that table. The sample lists around 200,000 clones; 70% to 90% were seen once. The germline V and J ends were trimmed by 1 base and 7 bases, with 8 bases remaining between them. Germline V gene data show CDR1 as SGHKS and CDR2 as YYEKEE (reference sequence). The CDR3 is made up of 13 amino acids.

Sequenced: peripheral blood. The receptor was derived from a woman aged 18 to 35 who had recovered from COVID-19. The chain carries TRBV5-5 and TRBJ2-2; D remains unclear. This CDR3 is CASSLYPSGELFF. The CDR3 nucleotides read TGTGCCAGCAGCTTGTATCCTAGCGGGGAGCTGTTTTTT.